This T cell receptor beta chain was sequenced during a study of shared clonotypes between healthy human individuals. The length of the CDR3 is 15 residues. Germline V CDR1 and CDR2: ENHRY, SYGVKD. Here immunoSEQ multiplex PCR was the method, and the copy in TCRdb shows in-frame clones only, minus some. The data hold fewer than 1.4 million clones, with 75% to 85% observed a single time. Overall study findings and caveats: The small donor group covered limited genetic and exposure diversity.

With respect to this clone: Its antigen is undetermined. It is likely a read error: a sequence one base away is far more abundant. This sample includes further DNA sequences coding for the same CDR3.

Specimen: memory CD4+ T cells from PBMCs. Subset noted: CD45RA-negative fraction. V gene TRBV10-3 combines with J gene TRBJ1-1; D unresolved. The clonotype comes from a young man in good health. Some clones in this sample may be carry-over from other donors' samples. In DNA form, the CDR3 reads TGTGCCATCAGTCCCTACTCCGGGAAAAGGGCTGAAGCCTTCTTT. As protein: CAISPYSGKRAEAFF.